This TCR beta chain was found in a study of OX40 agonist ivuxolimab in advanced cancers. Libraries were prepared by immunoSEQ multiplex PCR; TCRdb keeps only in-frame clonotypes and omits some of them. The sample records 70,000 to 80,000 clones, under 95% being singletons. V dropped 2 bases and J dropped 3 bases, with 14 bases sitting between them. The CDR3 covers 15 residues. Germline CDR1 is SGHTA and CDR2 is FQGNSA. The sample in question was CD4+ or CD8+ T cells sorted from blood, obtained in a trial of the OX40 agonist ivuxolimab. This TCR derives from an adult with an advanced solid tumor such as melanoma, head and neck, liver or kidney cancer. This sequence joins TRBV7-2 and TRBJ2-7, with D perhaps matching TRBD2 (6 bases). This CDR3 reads CASSLRSQGLYEQYF. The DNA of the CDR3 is TGTGCCAGCAGCTTAAGGAGCCAGGGACTCTACGAGCAGTACTTC.